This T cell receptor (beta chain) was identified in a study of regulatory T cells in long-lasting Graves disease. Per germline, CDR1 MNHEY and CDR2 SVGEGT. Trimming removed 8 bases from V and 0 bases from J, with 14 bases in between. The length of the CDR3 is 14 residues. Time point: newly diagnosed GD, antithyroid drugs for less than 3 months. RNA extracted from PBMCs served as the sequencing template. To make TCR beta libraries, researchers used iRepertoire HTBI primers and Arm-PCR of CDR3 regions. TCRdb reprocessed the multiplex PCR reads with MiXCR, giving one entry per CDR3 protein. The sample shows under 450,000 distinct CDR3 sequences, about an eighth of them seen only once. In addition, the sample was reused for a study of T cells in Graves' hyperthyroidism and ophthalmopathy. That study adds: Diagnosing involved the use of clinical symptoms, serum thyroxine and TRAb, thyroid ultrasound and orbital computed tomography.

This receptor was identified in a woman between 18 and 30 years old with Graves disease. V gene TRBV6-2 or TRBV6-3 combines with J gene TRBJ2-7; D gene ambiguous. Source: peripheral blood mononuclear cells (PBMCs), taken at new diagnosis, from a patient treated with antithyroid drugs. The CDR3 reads CASSPKRSSYEQYF. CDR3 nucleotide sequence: TGTGCCAGCTCACCTAAAAGGAGCTCCTACGAGCAGTACTTC.